What follows is one T cell receptor beta chain and its context. Its matching antigen is unknown. The data derive from a study of beta chain features in type 1 diabetes. The study, taken as a whole, reports: The study found moderately but significantly shorter TCRB CDR3s in all four CD4+ subsets of Type 1 diabetes patients.

Expressed TCRB transcripts got sequenced, as all isolated RNA was reverse transcribed. Sequenced by immunoSEQ multiplex PCR; TCRdb stores in-frame clones only, minus some. Found here are a few hundred thousand clones, approximately 15% of them singletons; the top ten hold about 0.018%. V lost 7 bases and J 4 bases, leaving 10 bases between the germline ends. The CDR3 is made up of 11 amino acids. Germline CDR1 is SQVTM and CDR2 is ANQGSEA. The chain employs TRBV29-1 and TRBJ1-2, with D hard to call. The TCR originated in a man in his thirties or forties with type 1 diabetes. Input material: naive CD4+ T cells from blood. DNA of the CDR3: TGCAGCGGGGAGAGCAGCTATGGCTACACCTTC. Translated: CSGESSYGYTF.